The T cell receptor (beta chain) described here comes from a study of blood T cell repertoires in COVID-19. Some clones are missing from TCRdb's copy, which holds only in-frame ones; the method was immunoSEQ multiplex PCR. The repertoire holds more than 300,000 clones, around 89% seen once, with around 6% in the top ten. CDR1 and CDR2 from the germline V gene are WNHNN and SYGVQD (reference sequence). V was trimmed by 3 bases and J by 5 bases, leaving 11 bases between them. The CDR3 has 14 amino acids. The clonotype was recovered from a man aged 18 to 29 who had recovered from COVID-19. Source material: peripheral blood. The chain couples TRBV10-1 to TRBJ1-5; TRBD1 is a possible D gene (6 bases). The CDR3 loop is CASSDPDSDQPQHF. CDR3 in DNA: TGCGCCAGCAGTGATCCGGACAGTGATCAGCCCCAGCATTTT.